What follows describes a single T cell receptor (beta chain). Its antigen remains unidentified. The germline CDR1 and CDR2 sequences are SEHNR and FQNEAQ (reference sequence). The J segment lost 0 bases and the V segment lost 3 bases, leaving 3 bases of the junction unmatched. The CDR3 spans 15 residues. This entry comes from a study of blood T cell dynamics during melanoma immunotherapy. Study in general: Standard first-line treatment here was pembrolizumab or nivolumab plus ipilimumab in metastatic melanoma.

Each bulk PBMC sample had roughly 400 ng DNA loaded. The table came from immunoSEQ multiplex PCR; TCRdb's copy has only in-frame clones and leaves some out. The profile shows 8,500 to 14,000 clones, 70% to 90% of them singletons. The time point here: pre-treatment baseline. General observations from the study: Clones driving repertoire changes may be melanoma-specific or general immune activation.

This chain uses TRBV7-9 with TRBJ2-7, with 9 bases lining up with TRBD1. The material was blood, obtained from a patient treated with checkpoint blockade. The origin of this receptor is a human donor with melanoma. CDR3 amino acids: CASSFQQGASYEQYF. CDR3 bases: TGTGCCAGCAGCTTTCAACAGGGGGCCTCCTACGAGCAGTACTTC. The entire variable domain, with the rest obtained from reference TRBV7-9 and TRBJ2-7, is as follows: DTGVSQNPRHKITKRGQNVTFRCDPISEHNRLYWYRQTLGQGPEFLTYFQNEAQLEKSRLLSDRFSAERPKGSFSTLEIQRTEQGDSAMYLCASSFQQGASYEQYFGPGTRLTVT.